This paragraph reports one TCR beta chain. Its antigen is unknown. The CDR3 loop spans 13 amino acids. Germline V CDR1 and CDR2: SGHTA, FQGNSA. Losses at the gene ends were 1 base for V and 11 bases for J; bases not matched to a gene: 6. This specimen comes from a study of cytomegalovirus exposure and HLA in healthy donors. Study results and caveats: About 90% or about 30% of the time was how often most TCR beta V segments were productive, according to an earlier analysis. CMV serostatus was the only immune exposure information that was available.

60 Vbeta and 13 Jbeta primers were used in PCR. Produced via immunoSEQ multiplex PCR; TCRdb's table is partial and in-frame only. The data show 80,000 to 130,000 clones, with about three quarters seen just once and 13% to 15% held by the top ten. The sequenced sample was PBMCs. The V gene is TRBV7-2, the J gene TRBJ2-7; TRBD1 aligns across 9 bases. The TCR originated in a male donor in good health and CMV-seropositive. The chain's CDR3 is CASSLVGDRVEYF. The CDR3 DNA follows: TGTGCCAGCAGCTTAGTTGGGGACAGGGTGGAGTACTTC.